The 9 T cell receptor beta chains reported below all come from one sample, sequenced in a study of blood T cell repertoires in COVID-19. Only in-frame clones appear in the TCRdb table, and some are missing; sequencing was by immunoSEQ multiplex PCR. The top ten hold 3.9% of the sample, which has a few hundred thousand clones, approximately 89% seen once. The sequenced sample was peripheral blood. The receptors derive from a woman aged 55-69 years with COVID-19, enrolled during active disease.

The rearrangement joins TRBV5-1 to TRBJ1-1; TRBD1 might be the D (6 bases). The germline V and J ends were trimmed by 4 bases and 6 bases, with 10 bases remaining between them. This CDR3 region has 12 residues. Looked up from germline, CDR1 is SGHRS and CDR2 is YFSETQ. The CDR3 DNA reads as TGCGCCAGCAGCCAACAGGGCGCTGAAGCTTTCTTT. This translates into CASSQQGAEAFF.

This clone occurred once. This chain joins TRBV28 and TRBJ1-5, with 7 bases matching TRBD1. Germline V gene lookup returns CDR1 MDHEN and CDR2 SYDVKM. V was pared by 4 bases and J by 1 base, with 7 bases of the junction left unmatched. This CDR3 is built from 16 residues. The CDR3 loop reads CASSWGQRGSNQPQHF. CDR3 nucleotide sequence: TGTGCCAGCAGTTGGGGACAGAGGGGAAGCAATCAGCCCCAGCATTTT.

The rearrangement joins TRBV19 to TRBJ2-1; D not resolved. CDR1 is LNHDA, CDR2 SQIVND, per germline (reference sequence). This CDR3 spans 11 amino acids. V was shortened by 3 bases and J by 6 bases, with 3 bases between the two germline ends. The CDR3 DNA reads TGTGCCAGTAGTATGCGCAATGAGCAGTTCTTC. Its protein is CASSMRNEQFF. Looking up the rest from reference TRBV19 and TRBJ2-1 gives the full variable domain: DGGITQSPKYLFRKEGQNVTLSCEQNLNHDAMYWYRQDPGQGLRLIYYSQIVNDFQKGDIAEGYSVSREKKESFPLTVTSAQKNPTAFYLCASSMRNEQFFGPGTRLTVL.

The genes are TRBV6-1 and TRBJ1-3; maybe TRBD1 (5 bases). Looked up from germline, CDR1 is MNHNS and CDR2 is SASEGT. CDR3 length: 16 residues. Trimming took off 0 bases at V and 0 bases at J, with 9 bases between the two ends. CDR3 nucleotides: TGTGCCAGCAGTGAAGCGGCAGGGTCCTCTGGAAACACCATATATTTT. As protein: CASSEAAGSSGNTIYF.

This clone was seen only a few times. The sample holds other DNA sequences that translate to the same CDR3. In DNA, the CDR3 is TGTGCCTGGAGTGTAAGGGGCGGCCAGCCCCAGCATTTT. Amino acid sequence: CAWSVRGGQPQHF. The chain uses TRBV30 and TRBJ1-5, with D possibly being TRBD1 (5 bases). The CDR3 totals 13 residues. Germline assignment: CDR1 GTSNPN and CDR2 SVGIG (reference sequence). Trimming cost V 0 bases and J 7 bases, with 10 bases left between them.

This chain connects TRBV11-2 to TRBJ2-3; 9 bases are a match to TRBD2. This CDR3 comprises 15 residues. The junction had 6 bases not matched to a gene; V was cut back by 5 bases and J by 3 bases. CDR1 and CDR2 (germline): SGHAT, FQNNGV. The chain's CDR3 is CASSRAGGGTDTQYF. CDR3 sequence (DNA): TGTGCCAGCAGCCGAGCGGGGGGTGGTACAGATACGCAGTATTTT.

This rearrangement joins TRBV6-2 or TRBV6-3 to TRBJ1-5; perhaps TRBD1 as D (6 bases). The V gene's germline CDR1 is MNHEY and CDR2 SVGEGT. The germline V and J ends were trimmed by 4 bases and 3 bases, with 16 bases remaining between them. This CDR3 is 16 amino acids long. CDR3: CASSSQDRTLNQPQHF. The CDR3 DNA is TGTGCCAGCAGTTCTCAGGACAGAACACTCAATCAGCCCCAGCATTTT.

This clone appeared a single time. This chain uses TRBV7-6 with TRBJ1-3; 8 bases map to TRBD1. The CDR3 sequence is 17 residues long. V was clipped by 4 bases and J by 0 bases; unmatched bases: 8. Germline CDR1 SGHVS, CDR2 FNYEAQ. The DNA for the CDR3 is TGTGCCAGCAGCTCGTCCAGGGGGCTCCACTCTGGAAACACCATATATTTT. This translates into CASSSSRGLHSGNTIYF.

The chain links TRBV19 to TRBJ1-1; no definite D call. Germline CDR1 and CDR2: LNHDA and SQIVND (reference sequence). The CDR3 covers 14 residues. V dropped 3 bases and J dropped 1 base, with 9 bases sitting between them. The DNA for the CDR3 is TGTGCCAGTAGTATCTCTCGGGGGAACACTGAAGCTTTCTTT. Protein: CASSISRGNTEAFF.